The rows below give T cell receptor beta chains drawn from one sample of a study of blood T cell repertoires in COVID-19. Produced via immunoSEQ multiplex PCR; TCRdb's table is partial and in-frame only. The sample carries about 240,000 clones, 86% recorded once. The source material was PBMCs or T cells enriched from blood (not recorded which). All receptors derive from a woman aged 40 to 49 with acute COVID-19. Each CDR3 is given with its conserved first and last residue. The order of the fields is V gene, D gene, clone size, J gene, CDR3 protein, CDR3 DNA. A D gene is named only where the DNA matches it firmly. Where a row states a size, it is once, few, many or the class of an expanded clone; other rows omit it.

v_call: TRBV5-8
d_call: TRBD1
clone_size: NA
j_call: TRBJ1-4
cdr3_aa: CASSFGQGEWEKLFF
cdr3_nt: TGTGCCAGCAGCTTTGGACAGGGGGAGTGGGAAAAACTGTTTTTT

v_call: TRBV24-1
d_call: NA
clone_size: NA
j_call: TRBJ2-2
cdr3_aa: CATSDLGGARTGELFF
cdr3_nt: TGTGCCACCAGTGATCTGGGGGGGGCGCGGACCGGGGAGCTGTTTTTT

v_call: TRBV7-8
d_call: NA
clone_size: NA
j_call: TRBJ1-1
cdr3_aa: CASSLELGARGAFF
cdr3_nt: TGTGCCAGCAGCTTAGAGTTGGGGGCGCGTGGAGCTTTCTTT

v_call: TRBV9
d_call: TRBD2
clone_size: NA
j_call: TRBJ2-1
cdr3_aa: CASSGSGRAQDEQFF
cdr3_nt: TGTGCCAGCAGCGGTAGCGGGAGGGCCCAGGATGAGCAGTTCTTC

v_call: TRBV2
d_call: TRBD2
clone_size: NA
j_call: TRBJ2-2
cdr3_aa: CASSALAGGSVGELFF
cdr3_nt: TGTGCCAGCAGTGCCCTTGCGGGAGGATCTGTCGGGGAGCTGTTTTTT

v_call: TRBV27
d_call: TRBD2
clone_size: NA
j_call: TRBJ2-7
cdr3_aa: CASSGTSGIYEQYF
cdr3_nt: TGTGCCAGCAGTGGGACTAGCGGGATCTACGAGCAGTACTTC

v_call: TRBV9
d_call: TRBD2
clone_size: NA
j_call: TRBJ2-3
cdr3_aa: CARFRERERTDTQYF
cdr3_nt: TGTGCCAGATTCAGGGAGCGGGAGCGGACAGATACGCAGTATTTT

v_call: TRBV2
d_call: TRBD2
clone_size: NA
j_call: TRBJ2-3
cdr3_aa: CASRAGGPVDTQYF
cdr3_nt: TGTGCCAGCAGAGCGGGAGGGCCGGTAGATACGCAGTATTTT

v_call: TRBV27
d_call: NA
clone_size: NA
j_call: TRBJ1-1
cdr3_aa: CASSLYLRAGMNTEAFF
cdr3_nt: TGTGCCAGCAGTTTATATTTGCGGGCCGGCATGAACACTGAAGCTTTCTTT

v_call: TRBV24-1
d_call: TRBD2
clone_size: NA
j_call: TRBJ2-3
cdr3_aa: CATSDFLAGLDTQYF
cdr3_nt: TGTGCCACCAGTGATTTCCTAGCGGGGTTAGATACGCAGTATTTT

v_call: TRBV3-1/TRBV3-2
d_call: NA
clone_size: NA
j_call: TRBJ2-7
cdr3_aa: CASSPTLVGGNTYEQYF
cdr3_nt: TGTGCCAGCAGCCCAACACTAGTTGGCGGCAATACCTACGAGCAGTACTTC

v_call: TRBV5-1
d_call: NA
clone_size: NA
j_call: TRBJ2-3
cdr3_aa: CASSLGVRDLDTQYF
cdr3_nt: TGCGCCAGCAGCTTGGGAGTCAGGGACTTAGATACGCAGTATTTT

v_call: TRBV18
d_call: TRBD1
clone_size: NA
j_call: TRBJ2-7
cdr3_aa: CASSPQLGQGASEQYF
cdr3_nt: TGTGCCAGCTCACCCCAGCTTGGACAGGGGGCATCCGAGCAGTACTTC

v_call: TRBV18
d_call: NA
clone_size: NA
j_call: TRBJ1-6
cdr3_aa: CASSPSTAPYNSPLHF
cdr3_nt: TGTGCCAGCTCACCTTCGACAGCCCCTTATAATTCACCCCTCCACTTT

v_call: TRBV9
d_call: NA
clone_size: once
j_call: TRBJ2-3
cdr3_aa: CASSAHGDTQYF
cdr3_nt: TGTGCCAGCAGCGCTCACGGGGATACGCAGTATTTT

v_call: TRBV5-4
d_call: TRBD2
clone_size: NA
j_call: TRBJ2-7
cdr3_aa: CASSTAGGAYEQYF
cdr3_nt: TGTGCCAGCAGCACCGCGGGGGGGGCCTACGAGCAGTACTTC

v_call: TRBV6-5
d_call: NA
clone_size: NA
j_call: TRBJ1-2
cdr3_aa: CASRTGWNGYTF
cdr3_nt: TGTGCCAGCAGGACGGGTTGGAATGGCTACACCTTC

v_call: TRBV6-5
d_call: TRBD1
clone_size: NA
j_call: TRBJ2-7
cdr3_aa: CASSYGGQGHEQYF
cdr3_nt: TGTGCCAGCAGTTACGGGGGACAGGGCCACGAGCAGTACTTC

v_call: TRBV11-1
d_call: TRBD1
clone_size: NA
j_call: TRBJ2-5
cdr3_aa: CASTTGGAETQYF
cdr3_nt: TGTGCCAGCACAACAGGGGGCGCAGAGACCCAGTACTTC

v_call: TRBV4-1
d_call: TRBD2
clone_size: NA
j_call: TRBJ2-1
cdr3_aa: CASSQDLLGGSRNEQFF
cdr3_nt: TGCGCCAGCAGCCAAGATCTCCTGGGAGGGAGTAGGAATGAGCAGTTCTTC

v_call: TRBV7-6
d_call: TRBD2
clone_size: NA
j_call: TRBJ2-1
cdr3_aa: CASSLGLAGALEQFF
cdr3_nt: TGTGCCAGCAGCTTAGGACTAGCGGGAGCTCTTGAGCAGTTCTTC

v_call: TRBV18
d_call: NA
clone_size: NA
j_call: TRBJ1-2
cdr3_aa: CASSPPGLNGYTF
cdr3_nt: TGTGCCAGCTCACCCCCAGGTCTCAATGGCTACACCTTC

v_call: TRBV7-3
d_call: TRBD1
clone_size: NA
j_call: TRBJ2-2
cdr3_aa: CASSTTGAGELFF
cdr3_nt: TGTGCCAGCAGCACCACAGGGGCGGGGGAGCTGTTTTTT

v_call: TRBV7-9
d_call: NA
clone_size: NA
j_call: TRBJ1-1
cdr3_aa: CASSLKQGLNTEAFF
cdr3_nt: TGTGCCAGCAGCCTTAAACAGGGACTGAACACTGAAGCTTTCTTT

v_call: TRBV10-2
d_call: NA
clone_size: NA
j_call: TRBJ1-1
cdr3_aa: CASSESTGRKAFF
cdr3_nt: TGCGCCAGCAGTGAGTCGACAGGTCGTAAAGCTTTCTTT

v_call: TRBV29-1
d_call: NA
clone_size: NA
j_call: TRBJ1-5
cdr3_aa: CSVVTGNQPQHF
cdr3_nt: TGCAGCGTTGTAACGGGGAATCAGCCCCAGCATTTT

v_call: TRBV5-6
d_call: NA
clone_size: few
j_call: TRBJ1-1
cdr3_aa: CASSLPQQGGGNTEAFF
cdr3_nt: TGTGCCAGCAGCTTGCCACAACAGGGCGGCGGGAACACTGAAGCTTTCTTT

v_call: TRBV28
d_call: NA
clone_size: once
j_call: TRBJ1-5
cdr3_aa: CASSSQHRRNQPQHF
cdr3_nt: TGTGCCAGCAGTTCGCAACATAGGAGGAATCAGCCCCAGCATTTT

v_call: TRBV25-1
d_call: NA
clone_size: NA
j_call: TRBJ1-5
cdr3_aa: CASSESNQPQHF
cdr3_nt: TGTGCCAGCAGTGAGTCAAATCAGCCCCAGCATTTT

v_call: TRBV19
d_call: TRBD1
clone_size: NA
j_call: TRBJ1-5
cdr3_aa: CASSTRGLQGGNQPQHF
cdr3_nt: TGTGCCAGTAGTACAAGGGGCTTACAGGGGGGCAATCAGCCCCAGCATTTT

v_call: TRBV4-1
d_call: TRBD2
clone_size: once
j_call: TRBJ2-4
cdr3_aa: CASSQVLEREGQWTKNIQYF
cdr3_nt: TGCGCCAGCAGCCAAGTATTGGAGCGGGAGGGCCAATGGACCAAAAACATTCAGTACTTC

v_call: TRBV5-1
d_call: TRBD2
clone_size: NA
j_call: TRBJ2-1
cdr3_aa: CASSSAGGNEQFF
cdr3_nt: TGCGCCAGCAGCTCAGCCGGGGGGAATGAGCAGTTCTTC

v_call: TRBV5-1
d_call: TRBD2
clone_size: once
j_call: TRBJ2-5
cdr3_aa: CASSLVLAGLGETQYF
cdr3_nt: TGCGCCAGCAGCTTGGTACTAGCGGGATTAGGAGAGACCCAGTACTTC

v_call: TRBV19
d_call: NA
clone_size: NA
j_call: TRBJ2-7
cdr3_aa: CASSIWGRGSYEQYF
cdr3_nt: TGTGCCAGTAGTATTTGGGGTCGGGGTTCCTACGAGCAGTACTTC

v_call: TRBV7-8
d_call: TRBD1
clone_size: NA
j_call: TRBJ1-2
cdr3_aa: CASSLRVGQGNGYTF
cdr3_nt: TGTGCCAGCAGCTTAAGGGTGGGACAGGGAAATGGCTACACCTTC

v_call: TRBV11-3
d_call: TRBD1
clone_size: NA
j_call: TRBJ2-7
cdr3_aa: CASSLTTGPYHEQYF
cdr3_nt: TGTGCCAGCAGCTTAACGACAGGGCCATACCACGAGCAGTACTTC

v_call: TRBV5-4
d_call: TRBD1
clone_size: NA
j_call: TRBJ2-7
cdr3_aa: CASSLLGQGNEQYF
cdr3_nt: TGTGCCAGCAGCTTGCTCGGACAGGGCAACGAGCAGTACTTC

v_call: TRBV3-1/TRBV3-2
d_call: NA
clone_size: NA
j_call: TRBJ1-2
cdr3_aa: CASSLSLTVTRYGYTF
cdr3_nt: TGTGCCAGCAGCCTAAGTCTGACAGTGACTCGATATGGCTACACCTTC

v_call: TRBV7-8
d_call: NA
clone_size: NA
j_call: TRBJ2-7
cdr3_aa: CASSRNRDKPYEQYF
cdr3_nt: TGTGCCAGCAGCCGAAACCGGGACAAACCCTACGAGCAGTACTTC

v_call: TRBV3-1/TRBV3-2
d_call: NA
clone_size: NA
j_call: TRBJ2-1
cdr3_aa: CASSQDSTNGEQFF
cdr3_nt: TGTGCCAGCAGCCAAGATTCAACTAATGGGGAGCAGTTCTTC

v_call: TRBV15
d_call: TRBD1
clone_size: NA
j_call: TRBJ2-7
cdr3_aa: CATSSTPGQGAYEQYF
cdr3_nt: TGTGCCACCAGCAGCACACCGGGACAGGGGGCCTACGAGCAGTACTTC

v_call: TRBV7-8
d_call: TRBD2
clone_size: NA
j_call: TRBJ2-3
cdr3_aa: CASSLAVAGGLTGKTDTQYF
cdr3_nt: TGTGCCAGCAGCTTAGCGGTAGCGGGAGGTCTCACCGGAAAAACAGATACGCAGTATTTT

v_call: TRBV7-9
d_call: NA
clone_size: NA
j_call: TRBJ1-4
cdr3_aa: CASSSVLGQVGEKLFF
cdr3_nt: TGTGCCAGCAGCTCCGTTCTGGGGCAGGTAGGAGAAAAACTGTTTTTT

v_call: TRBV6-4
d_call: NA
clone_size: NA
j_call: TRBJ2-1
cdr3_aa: CASSSDPGLHNEQFF
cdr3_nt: TGTGCCAGCAGTTCAGATCCGGGACTCCACAATGAGCAGTTCTTC

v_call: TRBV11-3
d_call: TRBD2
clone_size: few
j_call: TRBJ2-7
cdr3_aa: CASSLEKERGTYEQYF
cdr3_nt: TGTGCCAGCAGCTTAGAGAAGGAGCGGGGGACCTACGAGCAGTACTTC